This T cell receptor beta chain was sequenced for a study of PD-1 blockade in classical Hodgkin lymphoma. Study-wide points: Partial responders and progressors had significantly lower baseline TCR diversity. Only CD4+ TCR diversity, not CD8+, had risen significantly by C4D1.

TCRdb's copy holds only in-frame clones and misses some; the assay was immunoSEQ multiplex PCR. Found here are about 92,000 clones, 75% to 85% of them singletons; the top ten hold 15% to 20%. The CDR3 consists of 16 residues. V dropped 10 bases and J dropped 3; count of bases not matched to a gene: 11. Germline-derived CDR1 and CDR2 are LNHDA and SQIVND (reference sequence). This sample's time point: cycle 4 day 1 (C4D1), after more than five weeks of nivolumab. All patients relapsed after autologous stem cell transplantation, and brentuximab vedotin exposure varied. With regard to this clone: What it recognizes is unknown.

This receptor was obtained from a human donor with classical Hodgkin lymphoma. The rearrangement links TRBV19 to TRBJ2-3, with 12 bases identical to TRBD2. Specimen: peripheral blood mononuclear cells (PBMCs), collected before the fourth cycle of nivolumab. CDR3 residues: CATGTSGRGETDTQYF. CDR3 DNA sequence: TGTGCCACAGGGACTAGCGGGCGAGGGGAGACAGATACGCAGTATTTT.